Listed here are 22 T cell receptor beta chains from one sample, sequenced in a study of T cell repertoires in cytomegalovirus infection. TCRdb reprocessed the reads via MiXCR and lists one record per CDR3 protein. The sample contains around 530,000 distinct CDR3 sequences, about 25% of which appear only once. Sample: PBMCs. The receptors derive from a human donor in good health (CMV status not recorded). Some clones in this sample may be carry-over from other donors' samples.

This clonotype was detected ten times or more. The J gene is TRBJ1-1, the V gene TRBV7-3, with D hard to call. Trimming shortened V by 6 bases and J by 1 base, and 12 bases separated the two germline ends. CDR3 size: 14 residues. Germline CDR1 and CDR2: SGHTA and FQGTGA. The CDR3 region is CASRLSAQNTEAFF. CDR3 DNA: TGTGCCAGCAGGCTATCCGCACAGAACACTGAAGCTTTCTTT.

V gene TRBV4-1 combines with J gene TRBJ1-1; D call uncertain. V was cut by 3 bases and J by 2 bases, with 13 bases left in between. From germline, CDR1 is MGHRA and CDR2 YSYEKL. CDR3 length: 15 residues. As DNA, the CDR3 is TGCGCCAGCAGCCAGTCCCCGGGCCCCAACACTGAAGCTTTCTTT. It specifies CASSQSPGPNTEAFF.

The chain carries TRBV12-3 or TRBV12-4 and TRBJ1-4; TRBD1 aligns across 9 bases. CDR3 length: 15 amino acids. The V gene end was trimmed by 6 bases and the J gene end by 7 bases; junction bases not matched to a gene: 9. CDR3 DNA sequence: TGTGCCAGCAGCCGCGGGACAGGGTACGCTGAAAAACTGTTTTTT. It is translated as CASSRGTGYAEKLFF.

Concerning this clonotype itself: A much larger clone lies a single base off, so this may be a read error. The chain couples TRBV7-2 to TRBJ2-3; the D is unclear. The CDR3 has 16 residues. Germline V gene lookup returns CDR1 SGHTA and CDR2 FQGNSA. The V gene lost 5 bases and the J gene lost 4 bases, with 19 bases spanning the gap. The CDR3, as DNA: TGTGCCAGCAGCACCTCCTGGATGGGTCAGGCAGATACGCAGTATTTT. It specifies CASSTSWMGQADTQYF.

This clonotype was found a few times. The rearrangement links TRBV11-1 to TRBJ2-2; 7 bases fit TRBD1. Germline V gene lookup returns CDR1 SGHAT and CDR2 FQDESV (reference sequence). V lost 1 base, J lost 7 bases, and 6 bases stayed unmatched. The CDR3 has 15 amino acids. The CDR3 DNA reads TGTGCCAGCAGCTTAGGAGACAGGGCGCGCGGGGAGCTGTTTTTT. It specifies CASSLGDRARGELFF.

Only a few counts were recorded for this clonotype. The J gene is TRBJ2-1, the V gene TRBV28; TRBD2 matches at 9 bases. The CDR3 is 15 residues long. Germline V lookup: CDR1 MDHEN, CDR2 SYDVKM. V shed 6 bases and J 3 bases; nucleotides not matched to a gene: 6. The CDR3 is CASRASGTNYNEQFF. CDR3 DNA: TGTGCCAGCAGAGCTAGCGGGACGAACTACAATGAGCAGTTCTTC.

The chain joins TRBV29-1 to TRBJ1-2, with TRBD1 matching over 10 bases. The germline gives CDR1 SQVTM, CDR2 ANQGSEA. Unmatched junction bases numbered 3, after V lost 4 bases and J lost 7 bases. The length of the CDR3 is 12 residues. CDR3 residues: CSVGDRGPGYTF. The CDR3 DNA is TGCAGCGTTGGGGACAGGGGCCCTGGCTACACCTTC. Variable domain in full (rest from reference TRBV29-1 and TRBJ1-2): SAVISQKPSRDICQRGTSLTIQCQVDSQVTMMFWYRQQPGQSLTLIATANQGSEATYESGFVIDKFPISRPNLTFSTLTVSNMSPEDSSIYLCSVGDRGPGYTFGSGTRLTVV.

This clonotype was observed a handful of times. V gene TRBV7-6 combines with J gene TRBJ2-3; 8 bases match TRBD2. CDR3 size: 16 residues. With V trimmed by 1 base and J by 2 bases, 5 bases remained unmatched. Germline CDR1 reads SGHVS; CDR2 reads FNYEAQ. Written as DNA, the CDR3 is TGTGCCAGCAGCTTAGAGGGCGGGAGGCTCACAGATACGCAGTATTTT. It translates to CASSLEGGRLTDTQYF.

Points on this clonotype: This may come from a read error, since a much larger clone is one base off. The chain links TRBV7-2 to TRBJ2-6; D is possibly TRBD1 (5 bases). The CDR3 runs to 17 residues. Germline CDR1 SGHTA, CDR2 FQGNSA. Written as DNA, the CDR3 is TGTGCCAGCAGCCAAAACCCAACAGGCTCTGGGGCCAACGTCCCGACTTTC. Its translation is CASSQNPTGSGANVPTF.

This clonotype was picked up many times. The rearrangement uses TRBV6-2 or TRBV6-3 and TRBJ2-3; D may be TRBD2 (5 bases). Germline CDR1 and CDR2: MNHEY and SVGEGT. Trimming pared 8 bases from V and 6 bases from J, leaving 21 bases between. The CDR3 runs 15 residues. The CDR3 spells CASRGWGPGSDTQYF. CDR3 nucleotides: TGTGCCAGCCGCGGGTGGGGTCCCGGGTCGGATACGCAGTATTTT.

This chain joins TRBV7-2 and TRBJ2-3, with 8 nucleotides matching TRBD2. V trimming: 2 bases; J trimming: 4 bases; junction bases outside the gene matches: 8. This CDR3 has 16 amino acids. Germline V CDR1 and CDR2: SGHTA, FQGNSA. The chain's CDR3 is CASSLNGAGVADTQYF. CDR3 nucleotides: TGTGCCAGCAGCTTAAATGGAGCGGGAGTTGCAGATACGCAGTATTTT.

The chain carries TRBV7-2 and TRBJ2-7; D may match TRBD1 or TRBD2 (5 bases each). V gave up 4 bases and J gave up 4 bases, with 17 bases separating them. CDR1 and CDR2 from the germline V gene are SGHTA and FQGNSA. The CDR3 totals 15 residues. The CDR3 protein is CASSSTPGPQYEQYV. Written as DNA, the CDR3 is TGTGCCAGCAGCTCGACTCCGGGACCTCAATACGAGCAGTACGTC.

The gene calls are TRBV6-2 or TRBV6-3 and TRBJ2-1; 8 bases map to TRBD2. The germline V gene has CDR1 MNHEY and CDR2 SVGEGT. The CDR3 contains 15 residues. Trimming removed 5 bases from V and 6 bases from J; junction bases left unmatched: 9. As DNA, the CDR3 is TGTGCCAGCAGTCCGCCGGGGACTAGTATCAATGAGCAGTTCTTC. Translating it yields CASSPPGTSINEQFF.

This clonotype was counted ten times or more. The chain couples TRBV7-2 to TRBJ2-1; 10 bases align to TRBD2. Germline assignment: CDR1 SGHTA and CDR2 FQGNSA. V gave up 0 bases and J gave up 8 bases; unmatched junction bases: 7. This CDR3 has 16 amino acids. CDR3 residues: CASSLALTSGMDEQFF. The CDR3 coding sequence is TGTGCCAGCAGCTTAGCGCTTACTAGCGGGATGGATGAGCAGTTCTTC.

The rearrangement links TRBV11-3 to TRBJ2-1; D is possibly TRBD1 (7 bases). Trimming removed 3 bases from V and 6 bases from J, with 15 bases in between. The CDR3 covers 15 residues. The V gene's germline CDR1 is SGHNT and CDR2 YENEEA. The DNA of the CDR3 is TGTGCCAGCAGCTTCAACAGGGGAGGTAGCAATGAGCAGTTCTTC. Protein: CASSFNRGGSNEQFF.

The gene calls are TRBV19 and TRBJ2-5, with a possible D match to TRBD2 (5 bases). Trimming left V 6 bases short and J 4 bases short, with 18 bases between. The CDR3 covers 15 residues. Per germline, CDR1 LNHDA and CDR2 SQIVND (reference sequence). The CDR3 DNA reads TGTGCCAGTAGGAAAGGTCTCCGGGAAGGAGAGACCCAGTACTTC. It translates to CASRKGLREGETQYF. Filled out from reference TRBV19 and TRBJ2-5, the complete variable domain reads DGGITQSPKYLFRKEGQNVTLSCEQNLNHDAMYWYRQDPGQGLRLIYYSQIVNDFQKGDIAEGYSVSREKKESFPLTVTSAQKNPTAFYLCASRKGLREGETQYFGPGTRLLVL.

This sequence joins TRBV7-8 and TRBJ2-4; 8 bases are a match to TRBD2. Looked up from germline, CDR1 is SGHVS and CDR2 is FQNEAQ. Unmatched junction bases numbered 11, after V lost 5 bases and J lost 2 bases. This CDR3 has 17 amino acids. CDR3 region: CASSPSGSRETKNIQYF. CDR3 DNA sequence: TGTGCCAGCAGCCCCAGCGGGAGTAGAGAAACCAAAAACATTCAGTACTTC.

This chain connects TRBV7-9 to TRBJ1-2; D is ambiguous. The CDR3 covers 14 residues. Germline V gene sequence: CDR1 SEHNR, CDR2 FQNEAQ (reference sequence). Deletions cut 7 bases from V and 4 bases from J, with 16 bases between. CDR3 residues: CASNTRMDGYGYTF. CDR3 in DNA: TGTGCCAGCAACACCCGTATGGACGGCTATGGCTACACCTTC.

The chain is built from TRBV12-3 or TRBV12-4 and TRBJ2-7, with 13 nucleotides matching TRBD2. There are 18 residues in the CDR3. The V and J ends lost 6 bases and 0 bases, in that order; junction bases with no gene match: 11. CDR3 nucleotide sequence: TGTGCCAGCAGCCCCGGGACTAGCGGGAACTTACGCTCCTACGAGCAGTACGTC. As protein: CASSPGTSGNLRSYEQYV.

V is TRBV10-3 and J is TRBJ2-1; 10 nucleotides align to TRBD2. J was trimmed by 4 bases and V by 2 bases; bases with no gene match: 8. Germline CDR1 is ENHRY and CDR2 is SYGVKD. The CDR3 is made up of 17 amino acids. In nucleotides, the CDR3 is TGTGCCATCAGTGAGCGGTCTAGCGGGAGTCTTTACAATGAGCAGTTCTTC. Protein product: CAISERSSGSLYNEQFF.

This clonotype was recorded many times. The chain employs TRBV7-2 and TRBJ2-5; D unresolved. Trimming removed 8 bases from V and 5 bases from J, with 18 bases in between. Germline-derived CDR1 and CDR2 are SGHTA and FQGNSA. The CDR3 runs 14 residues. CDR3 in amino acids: CASGFSPRMETQYF. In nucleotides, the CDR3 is TGTGCCAGCGGATTCTCCCCCAGAATGGAGACCCAGTACTTC.

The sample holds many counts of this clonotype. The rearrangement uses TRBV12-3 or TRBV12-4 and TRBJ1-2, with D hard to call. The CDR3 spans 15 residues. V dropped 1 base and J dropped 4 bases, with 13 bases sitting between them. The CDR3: CASSLGTGLGYGYTF. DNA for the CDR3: TGTGCCAGCAGTTTAGGGACGGGTTTAGGCTATGGCTACACCTTC.